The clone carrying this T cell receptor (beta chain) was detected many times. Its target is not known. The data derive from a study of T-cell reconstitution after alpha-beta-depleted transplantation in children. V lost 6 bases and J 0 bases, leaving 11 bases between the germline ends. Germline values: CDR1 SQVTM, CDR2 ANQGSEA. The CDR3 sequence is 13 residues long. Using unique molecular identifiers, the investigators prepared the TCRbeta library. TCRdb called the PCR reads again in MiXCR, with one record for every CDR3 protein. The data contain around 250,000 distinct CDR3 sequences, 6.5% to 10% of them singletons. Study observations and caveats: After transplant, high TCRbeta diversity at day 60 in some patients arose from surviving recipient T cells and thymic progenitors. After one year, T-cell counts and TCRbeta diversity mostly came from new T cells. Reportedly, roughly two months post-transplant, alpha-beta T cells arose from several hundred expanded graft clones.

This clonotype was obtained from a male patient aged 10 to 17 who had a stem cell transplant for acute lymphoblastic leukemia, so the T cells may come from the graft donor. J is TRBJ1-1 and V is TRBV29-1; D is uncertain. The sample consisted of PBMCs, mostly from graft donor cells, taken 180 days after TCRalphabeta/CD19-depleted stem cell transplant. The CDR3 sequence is CSVTHRLNTEAFF. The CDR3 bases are TGCAGCGTAACACATCGCTTGAACACTGAAGCTTTCTTT.